A selection of T cell receptor beta chains follows, all from one sample in a study of blood T cell repertoires in COVID-19. TCRdb's copy holds only in-frame clones and misses some; the assay was immunoSEQ multiplex PCR. This table has fewer than 250,000 clones, around four fifths appearing once. Input material: peripheral blood. These receptors were obtained from a woman aged 50 to 60 with acute or convalescent COVID-19. CDR3s include the opening cysteine and the closing phenylalanine or tryptophan. Fields, in order: CDR3 DNA, CDR3 protein, V gene, D gene, clone size, J gene. The D gene is left open where the match is weak. Only some rows state a clone size, as once, few, many or a class for expanded clones.

CDR3nt: TGTGCCAGCAGTCCATCGTTTCCTTCGGACAGGGTCACTGGAAACACCATATATTTT
CDR3aa: CASSPSFPSDRVTGNTIYF
v_gene: TRBV27
d_gene: TRBD1
abundance: -
j_gene: TRBJ1-3

CDR3nt: TGCGCCAGCAGCCCGGGACTAGCGGTGAATGAGCAGTTCTTC
CDR3aa: CASSPGLAVNEQFF
v_gene: TRBV10-1
d_gene: TRBD2
abundance: -
j_gene: TRBJ2-1

CDR3nt: TGCGCCAGCAGCCAGGGACAGCCCGACCAAGAGACCCAGTACTTC
CDR3aa: CASSQGQPDQETQYF
v_gene: TRBV4-1
d_gene: TRBD1
abundance: -
j_gene: TRBJ2-5

CDR3nt: TGTGCCAGCAGTGAAAGACAGCCCAACCACTTC
CDR3aa: CASSERQPNHF
v_gene: TRBV2
d_gene: -
abundance: -
j_gene: TRBJ2-7

CDR3nt: TGTGCCAGCAGCCTACGGGCTAGCGAGTACAATGAGCAGTTCTTC
CDR3aa: CASSLRASEYNEQFF
v_gene: TRBV7-6
d_gene: -
abundance: -
j_gene: TRBJ2-1

CDR3nt: TGTGCCAGCAGCCAAGGACAGGGTAATCTAGCCAAAAACATTCAGTACTTC
CDR3aa: CASSQGQGNLAKNIQYF
v_gene: TRBV14
d_gene: TRBD1
abundance: few
j_gene: TRBJ2-4

CDR3nt: TGTGCCAGCAGTTACGGGGGGACGGGGAACACTGAAGCTTTCTTT
CDR3aa: CASSYGGTGNTEAFF
v_gene: TRBV6-5
d_gene: -
abundance: few
j_gene: TRBJ1-1

CDR3nt: TGTGCTAGTGGTTTCGGGACAGGGGGCTACGAGCAGTACTTC
CDR3aa: CASGFGTGGYEQYF
v_gene: TRBV12-5
d_gene: TRBD1
abundance: few
j_gene: TRBJ2-7

CDR3nt: TGTGCCTGGTATCCAGGGAGGTATGGCTACACCTTC
CDR3aa: CAWYPGRYGYTF
v_gene: TRBV30
d_gene: -
abundance: -
j_gene: TRBJ1-2

CDR3nt: TGTGCCAGTAGTAACCGCTTCGGGAACACCGGGGAGCTGTTTTTT
CDR3aa: CASSNRFGNTGELFF
v_gene: TRBV19
d_gene: -
abundance: -
j_gene: TRBJ2-2

CDR3nt: TGTGCCTGCTCGGGGGGGATTAGTAGCGGAGAGACCCAGTACTTC
CDR3aa: CACSGGISSGETQYF
v_gene: TRBV30
d_gene: TRBD2
abundance: -
j_gene: TRBJ2-5

CDR3nt: TGTGCCAGCAGCTTGAGGGACAGGGGGCGTAACTATGGCTACACCTTC
CDR3aa: CASSLRDRGRNYGYTF
v_gene: TRBV21-1
d_gene: -
abundance: -
j_gene: TRBJ1-2

CDR3nt: TGTGCCAGCAGGCGGACAGGGGGCGACGTCTATGGCTACACCTTC
CDR3aa: CASRRTGGDVYGYTF
v_gene: TRBV6-6
d_gene: TRBD1
abundance: -
j_gene: TRBJ1-2

CDR3nt: TGTGCCAGCAGCCTCGGGGACTATGGCTACACCTTC
CDR3aa: CASSLGDYGYTF
v_gene: TRBV28
d_gene: -
abundance: -
j_gene: TRBJ1-2

CDR3nt: TGTGCCAGCAGTTACACAGGGTCGAACACTGAAGCTTTCTTT
CDR3aa: CASSYTGSNTEAFF
v_gene: TRBV6-5
d_gene: -
abundance: -
j_gene: TRBJ1-1

CDR3nt: TGTGCCAGCAGTTTAACGGGGAGCCCCTACGAGCAGTACTTC
CDR3aa: CASSLTGSPYEQYF
v_gene: TRBV28
d_gene: -
abundance: -
j_gene: TRBJ2-7

CDR3nt: TGTGCCAGTAGTATTCAGGCAGGTAGTGGTGGCTACACCTTC
CDR3aa: CASSIQAGSGGYTF
v_gene: TRBV19
d_gene: -
abundance: few
j_gene: TRBJ1-2

CDR3nt: TGTGCCAGCACCCCAGGGGGAGGAAGGTACAATGAGCAGTTCTTC
CDR3aa: CASTPGGGRYNEQFF
v_gene: TRBV6-5
d_gene: -
abundance: -
j_gene: TRBJ2-1

CDR3nt: TGTGCCATCAGTGTAGGGGTACCCAATGAGCAGTTCTTC
CDR3aa: CAISVGVPNEQFF
v_gene: TRBV10-3
d_gene: -
abundance: -
j_gene: TRBJ2-1

CDR3nt: TGTGCCAGCAGCGTTGACAGCTCTGGAAACACCATATATTTT
CDR3aa: CASSVDSSGNTIYF
v_gene: TRBV13
d_gene: -
abundance: -
j_gene: TRBJ1-3

CDR3nt: TGCAGTGCTAGTTCCGGGACAGGGTCCTCTGGGGCCAACGTCCTGACTTTC
CDR3aa: CSASSGTGSSGANVLTF
v_gene: TRBV20-1
d_gene: TRBD1
abundance: -
j_gene: TRBJ2-6

CDR3nt: TGTGCCAGCAGTTTGGAATCAGGGTCCTATAATTCACCCCTCCACTTT
CDR3aa: CASSLESGSYNSPLHF
v_gene: TRBV28
d_gene: -
abundance: -
j_gene: TRBJ1-6

CDR3nt: TGTGCCAGCAGTACCGGACTTCCGACGGAGCAGTTCTTC
CDR3aa: CASSTGLPTEQFF
v_gene: TRBV27
d_gene: -
abundance: -
j_gene: TRBJ2-1

CDR3nt: TGCAGTGCTAGTCGGTCTACCTCCCCCGAGCAGTACTTC
CDR3aa: CSASRSTSPEQYF
v_gene: TRBV20-1
d_gene: -
abundance: few
j_gene: TRBJ2-7

CDR3nt: TGTGCCAGCAGTGCAGCGGGAGGGACCTACAATGAGCAGTTCTTC
CDR3aa: CASSAAGGTYNEQFF
v_gene: TRBV28
d_gene: TRBD2
abundance: -
j_gene: TRBJ2-1

CDR3nt: TGCAGCGGAAGATCGACAGGGACGTACGAGCAGTACTTC
CDR3aa: CSGRSTGTYEQYF
v_gene: TRBV29-1
d_gene: TRBD1
abundance: -
j_gene: TRBJ2-7

CDR3nt: TGCGCCAGCAGCAGGGACAGGGGCGAGCAGTACTTC
CDR3aa: CASSRDRGEQYF
v_gene: TRBV5-1
d_gene: TRBD1
abundance: -
j_gene: TRBJ2-7

CDR3nt: TGTGCCAGCAGTGAAATTTGGGGAGAGGGAGACCCCTCAGAGACCCAGTACTTC
CDR3aa: CASSEIWGEGDPSETQYF
v_gene: TRBV6-1
d_gene: -
abundance: -
j_gene: TRBJ2-5

CDR3nt: TGTGCCAGCAGCCTACAGACAGGTACTCCGCCCTACAATGAGCAGTTCTTC
CDR3aa: CASSLQTGTPPYNEQFF
v_gene: TRBV7-3
d_gene: -
abundance: -
j_gene: TRBJ2-1

CDR3nt: TGTGCCACCAGACAGGGGGCACGAACTGAAGCTTTCTTT
CDR3aa: CATRQGARTEAFF
v_gene: TRBV19
d_gene: TRBD1
abundance: -
j_gene: TRBJ1-1

CDR3nt: TGTGCCAGCAGCCCCGAGCTGGAGCAGTACTTC
CDR3aa: CASSPELEQYF
v_gene: TRBV7-9
d_gene: -
abundance: few
j_gene: TRBJ2-7

CDR3nt: TGTGCCAGCAGCTTGGAAAGGGGGAGTGAGCAGTTCTTC
CDR3aa: CASSLERGSEQFF
v_gene: TRBV5-6
d_gene: -
abundance: -
j_gene: TRBJ2-1

CDR3nt: TGTGCCAGCAGCTTGGTTGTCGGGGGGACCCAGTACTTC
CDR3aa: CASSLVVGGTQYF
v_gene: TRBV5-6
d_gene: -
abundance: -
j_gene: TRBJ2-5

CDR3nt: TGTGCCAGCAGCTCGAGGCATGGACAGGGTTTCTACGAGCAGTACTTC
CDR3aa: CASSSRHGQGFYEQYF
v_gene: TRBV7-9
d_gene: TRBD1
abundance: -
j_gene: TRBJ2-7

CDR3nt: TGTGCCAGCAGTTTGTCGGTTAACTATGGCTACACCTTC
CDR3aa: CASSLSVNYGYTF
v_gene: TRBV27
d_gene: -
abundance: -
j_gene: TRBJ1-2

CDR3nt: TGTGCCAGCAGCTTCGGGAGATCCCCCTACAATGAGCAGTTCTTC
CDR3aa: CASSFGRSPYNEQFF
v_gene: TRBV6-6
d_gene: -
abundance: -
j_gene: TRBJ2-1

CDR3nt: TGTGCCAGCAGCTTAGCCCCAGGCGGGCCCCAGGAGACCCAGTACTTC
CDR3aa: CASSLAPGGPQETQYF
v_gene: TRBV7-2
d_gene: -
abundance: -
j_gene: TRBJ2-5

CDR3nt: TGCAGCGTTAGACTAGCACCCTACAATGAGCAGTTCTTC
CDR3aa: CSVRLAPYNEQFF
v_gene: TRBV29-1
d_gene: TRBD2
abundance: -
j_gene: TRBJ2-1

CDR3nt: TGTGCCAGCAGCTTAGCGGGCTCCTACGAGCAGTACTTC
CDR3aa: CASSLAGSYEQYF
v_gene: TRBV11-2
d_gene: -
abundance: once
j_gene: TRBJ2-7

CDR3nt: TGTGCCAGTAGCCGACAGGGGACAGTTGGCAATCAGCCCCAGCATTTT
CDR3aa: CASSRQGTVGNQPQHF
v_gene: TRBV19
d_gene: TRBD1
abundance: -
j_gene: TRBJ1-5

CDR3nt: TGTGCCAGCAGCCCCGACAGGGGGGCTAATAGCAATCAGCCCCAGCATTTT
CDR3aa: CASSPDRGANSNQPQHF
v_gene: TRBV27
d_gene: TRBD1
abundance: -
j_gene: TRBJ1-5

CDR3nt: TGTGCCAGCAGTTTATCCTATGCCGTCCGGGAGCTGTTTTTT
CDR3aa: CASSLSYAVRELFF
v_gene: TRBV27
d_gene: -
abundance: -
j_gene: TRBJ2-2

CDR3nt: TGCGCCAGCAGCTTGGAGAGGAACACCGGGGAGCTGTTTTTT
CDR3aa: CASSLERNTGELFF
v_gene: TRBV5-1
d_gene: -
abundance: -
j_gene: TRBJ2-2

CDR3nt: TGTGCCACCAGCAGAGGGGGACAGGGATTTACAGATACGCAGTATTTT
CDR3aa: CATSRGGQGFTDTQYF
v_gene: TRBV15
d_gene: TRBD1
abundance: -
j_gene: TRBJ2-3

CDR3nt: TGTGCCAGCAGCACCCCCTCCGGGGGTGAGCAGTTCTTC
CDR3aa: CASSTPSGGEQFF
v_gene: TRBV11-1
d_gene: -
abundance: -
j_gene: TRBJ2-1

CDR3nt: TGTGCCAGCAGCTTAGATCGCAAGGGGGACGGAGAGACCCAGTACTTC
CDR3aa: CASSLDRKGDGETQYF
v_gene: TRBV11-2
d_gene: -
abundance: -
j_gene: TRBJ2-5

CDR3nt: TGTGCCAGCCTCCCCGGACAGACGAACACTGAAGCTTTCTTT
CDR3aa: CASLPGQTNTEAFF
v_gene: TRBV2
d_gene: -
abundance: -
j_gene: TRBJ1-1